Below are 29 T cell receptor beta chains sequenced from a single sample in a study of OX40 agonist ivuxolimab in advanced cancers. Sequencing was performed with immunoSEQ multiplex PCR; in TCRdb, only in-frame clones are kept and a portion is missing. Here the sample spans tens of thousands of clones, 70% to 90% being singletons. Sequenced material: CD4+ or CD8+ T cells sorted from blood, taken in a trial of the OX40 agonist ivuxolimab. All receptors come from an adult with an advanced solid tumor such as melanoma, head and neck, liver or kidney cancer.

The genes are TRBV30 and TRBJ1-1; tentative D call: TRBD1 (5 bases). The CDR3 contains 14 residues. CDR1 is GTSNPN and CDR2 is SVGIG in the germline V gene (reference sequence). Trimming left V 3 bases short and J 0 bases short, with 11 bases between. Here the CDR3 reads CAWSHRGLNTEAFF. The CDR3 DNA is TGTGCCTGGAGCCACCGGGGCTTGAACACTGAAGCTTTCTTT. The whole variable domain, filled in from reference TRBV30 and TRBJ1-1, reads SQTIHQWPATLVQPVGSPLSLECTVEGTSNPNLYWYRQAAGRGLQLLFYSVGIGQISSEVPQNLSASRPQDRQFILSSKKLLLSDSGFYLCAWSHRGLNTEAFFGQGTRLTVV.

This rearrangement joins TRBV5-1 to TRBJ2-5; tentatively, D is TRBD1 (6 bases). From germline, CDR1 is SGHRS and CDR2 YFSETQ. V was shortened by 2 bases and J by 5 bases, with 13 bases between the two germline ends. There are 14 residues in the CDR3. CDR3 amino acids: CASSFQGRAETQYF. CDR3 sequence (DNA): TGCGCCAGCAGCTTTCAGGGGAGAGCGGAGACCCAGTACTTC.

The chain recombines TRBV11-2 with TRBJ1-1; weak D call: TRBD1 (5 bases). The V end was cut by 5 bases, the J end by 6 bases, with 19 bases between. CDR3 length: 15 amino acids. Germline V gene data show CDR1 as SGHAT and CDR2 as FQNNGV. CDR3 in DNA: TGTGCCAGCAGCCTAATGGGGGAGGTGGTCCCTGAAGCTTTCTTT. It specifies CASSLMGEVVPEAFF. The full variable domain, in which reference TRBV11-2 and TRBJ1-1 provide the parts outside the CDR3, is EAGVAQSPRYKIIEKRQSVAFWCNPISGHATLYWYQQILGQGPKLLIQFQNNGVVDDSQLPKDRFSAERLKGVDSTLKIQPAKLEDSAVYLCASSLMGEVVPEAFFGQGTRLTVV.

This clone appeared a single time. The CDR3 DNA is TGCGCCAGCAGCCAAGATCAGTCCGGGACAGGGGCCGTCTATGGCTACACCTTC. Its protein is CASSQDQSGTGAVYGYTF. The chain carries TRBV4-1 and TRBJ1-2; 10 positions match TRBD1. From germline, CDR1 is MGHRA and CDR2 YSYEKL. The CDR3 spans 18 residues. Trimming took 0 bases from V and 4 from J; bases not matched to a gene: 11.

The gene calls are TRBV5-1 and TRBJ1-5; D remains unclear. Trimming removed 0 bases at V and 8 bases at J, with 9 bases between. The CDR3 extends over 13 amino acids. The germline V gene has CDR1 SGHRS and CDR2 YFSETQ. CDR3 loop: CASSLAPMEPQHF. CDR3 bases: TGCGCCAGCAGCTTGGCCCCGATGGAGCCCCAGCATTTT. Using reference TRBV5-1 and TRBJ1-5 for the parts outside the CDR3, the full variable domain is KAGVTQTPRYLIKTRGQQVTLSCSPISGHRSVSWYQQTPGQGLQFLFEYFSETQRNKGNFPGRFSGRQFSNSRSEMNVSTLELGDSALYLCASSLAPMEPQHFGDGTRLSIL.

The gene calls are TRBV14 and TRBJ2-5; a weak D match, TRBD1 (6 bases). Trimming took 3 bases from V and 3 from J, leaving 11 bases between them. The germline gives CDR1 SGHDN, CDR2 FVKESK. This CDR3 spans 14 amino acids. The CDR3 protein is CASSHLGAEETQYF. The CDR3 DNA reads TGTGCCAGCAGCCATTTGGGGGCAGAAGAGACCCAGTACTTC. The full variable domain, rest sourced from reference TRBV14 and TRBJ2-5, is EAGVTQFPSHSVIEKGQTVTLRCDPISGHDNLYWYRRVMGKEIKFLLHFVKESKQDESGMPNNRFLAERTGGTYSTLKVQPAELEDSGVYFCASSHLGAEETQYFGPGTRLLVL.

The chain is built from TRBV28 and TRBJ1-6, with D perhaps matching TRBD1 (6 bases). This CDR3 has 15 amino acids. The germline V gene encodes CDR1 MDHEN and CDR2 SYDVKM. V lost 5 bases and J 1 base, leaving 9 bases between the germline ends. The CDR3 DNA reads as TGTGCCAGCAGTGGGGGGCTATCCTATAATTCACCCCTCCACTTT. Translated: CASSGGLSYNSPLHF.

The chain employs TRBV7-3 and TRBJ2-7; 11 positions agree with TRBD1. The length of the CDR3 is 15 residues. V was pared by 3 bases and J by 3 bases, with 4 bases of the junction left unmatched. Germline assignment: CDR1 SGHTA and CDR2 FQGTGA. The CDR3 protein is CASSFRDRGIYEQYF. The CDR3 bases are TGTGCCAGCAGCTTCCGGGACAGGGGGATCTACGAGCAGTACTTC.

This clone was observed a single time. This chain uses TRBV11-3 with TRBJ2-7, with 7 bases aligning to TRBD1. The junction had 1 base not matched to a gene; V was cut back by 1 base and J by 4 bases. Germline V gene data show CDR1 as SGHNT and CDR2 as YENEEA. The CDR3 sequence is 13 residues long. CDR3 sequence (DNA): TGTGCCAGCAGCTTAGGGACAGGTTACGAGCAGTACTTC. It translates to CASSLGTGYEQYF.

This clone is a singleton in its sample. The gene calls are TRBV18 and TRBJ2-1; TRBD1 agrees at 10 bases. CDR1 is KGHSH, CDR2 LQKENI, per germline. V lost 6 bases, J lost 6 bases, and 8 bases stayed unmatched. The CDR3 totals 15 residues. The CDR3 DNA reads as TGTGCCAGCTCCCCCGGACAGGGGGTTAGCAATGAGCAGTTCTTC. Amino acids: CASSPGQGVSNEQFF. The variable domain in full, with the rest retrieved from reference TRBV18 and TRBJ2-1, is NAGVMQNPRHLVRRRGQEARLRCSPMKGHSHVYWYRQLPEEGLKFMVYLQKENIIDESGMPKERFSAEFPKEGPSILRIQQVVRGDSAAYFCASSPGQGVSNEQFFGPGTRLTVL.

V usage is TRBV27 and J usage is TRBJ2-5, with D perhaps TRBD1 (5 bases). The germline gives CDR1 MNHEY, CDR2 SMNVEV (reference sequence). Trimming shortened V by 8 bases and J by 4 bases, and 23 bases separated the two germline ends. This CDR3 spans 16 amino acids. The chain's CDR3 is CASSQGYNLVGETQYF. CDR3 sequence (DNA): TGTGCCAGCTCCCAGGGCTATAACCTTGTGGGAGAGACCCAGTACTTC.

The CDR3 spells CASSLGPTGYEQFF. DNA of the CDR3: TGTGCCAGCAGCTTAGGACCGACAGGGTATGAGCAGTTCTTC. This chain joins TRBV7-6 and TRBJ2-1, with TRBD1 matching 7 bases. Germline trimming cut 1 base from V and 8 bases from J; bases unmatched to any gene: 5. The CDR3 is 14 residues long. Germline values: CDR1 SGHVS, CDR2 FNYEAQ.

This clone was picked up a small number of times. This chain joins TRBV6-1 and TRBJ2-2, with 16 bases identical to TRBD2. CDR3 length equals 15 residues. The V and J ends lost 6 bases and 6 bases, in that order; junction bases with no gene match: 1. CDR1 and CDR2 (germline): MNHNS, SASEGT. The CDR3 reads CASRGLAGGPGELFF. The CDR3 bases are TGTGCCAGCAGGGGACTAGCGGGAGGGCCCGGGGAGCTGTTTTTT.

V and J are TRBV28 and TRBJ1-2, with 11 positions matching TRBD1. The CDR3 has 15 residues. The V gene's germline CDR1 is MDHEN and CDR2 SYDVKM. Germline trimming cut 4 bases from V and 4 bases from J; bases unmatched to any gene: 5. The CDR3 reads CASSSRTGGVYGYTF. The CDR3 DNA reads as TGTGCCAGCAGTTCCCGGACAGGGGGCGTCTATGGCTACACCTTC.

V and J are TRBV6-4 and TRBJ2-7, with no clear D. Germline V gives CDR1 MRHNA, CDR2 SNTAGT. This CDR3 region has 13 residues. Trimming shortened V by 5 bases and J by 6 bases, and 14 bases separated the two germline ends. The CDR3 DNA follows: TGTGCCAGCAGTTTCGGCCCCTCCACCGAGCAGTACTTC. This translates into CASSFGPSTEQYF.

V is TRBV5-4 and J is TRBJ2-6; D is possibly TRBD1 (5 bases). V was cut by 0 bases and J by 4 bases, with 17 bases left in between. The germline CDR1 and CDR2 sequences are SGHNT and YYREEE (reference sequence). This CDR3 region has 18 residues. In DNA form, the CDR3 reads TGTGCCAGCAGCTTGGGCGGTACAGGCGCTTTAGGGGCCAACGTCCTGACTTTC. Translation: CASSLGGTGALGANVLTF.

The J gene is TRBJ1-1, the V gene TRBV18, with no clear D. The CDR3 sequence is 12 residues long. Germline V gene data show CDR1 as KGHSH and CDR2 as LQKENI. Trimming removed 4 bases from V and 0 bases from J, with 3 bases in between. The CDR3 nucleotides read TGTGCCAGCTCACAAGTGAACACTGAAGCTTTCTTT. Amino acids: CASSQVNTEAFF.

The V gene is TRBV6-6, the J gene TRBJ1-1, with D perhaps matching TRBD1 (6 bases). The germline V gene encodes CDR1 MNHNY and CDR2 SVGAGI (reference sequence). V dropped 5 bases and J dropped 11 bases, with 9 bases sitting between them. The CDR3 runs 10 residues. CDR3 loop: CASSTGQAFF. In DNA form, the CDR3 reads TGTGCCAGCAGTACCGGACAGGCTTTCTTT.

The V and J genes are TRBV25-1 and TRBJ2-1, with 8 bases that match TRBD1. Germline lookup yields CDR1 MGHDK and CDR2 SYGVNS. The J segment lost 6 bases and the V segment lost 3 bases, leaving 7 bases of the junction unmatched. CDR3 length: 15 amino acids. For the CDR3, the DNA is TGTGCCAGCAGTGAGCGGACAGGGTCTCGCAATGAGCAGTTCTTC. Residues: CASSERTGSRNEQFF.

The gene calls are TRBV10-3 and TRBJ1-5, with a tentative D call TRBD1 (5 bases). The CDR3 is 14 residues long. Germline CDR1 is ENHRY and CDR2 is SYGVKD. Trimming took 6 bases from V and 2 from J, leaving 11 bases between them. DNA of the CDR3: TGTGCCATCAGCGAGGGGACGGGCAATCAGCCCCAGCATTTT. Translating gives CAISEGTGNQPQHF.

The chain employs TRBV5-1 and TRBJ1-2; D uncertain. The germline gives CDR1 SGHRS, CDR2 YFSETQ. The CDR3 has 16 amino acids. The germline V and J ends were trimmed by 5 bases and 4 bases, with 21 bases remaining between them. The CDR3 nucleotides are TGCGCCAGCAGTGCGGGTCGGAGTCTCCCTTTCTATGGCTACACCTTC. Encoded protein: CASSAGRSLPFYGYTF. Full variable domain (rest looked up from reference TRBV5-1 and TRBJ1-2): KAGVTQTPRYLIKTRGQQVTLSCSPISGHRSVSWYQQTPGQGLQFLFEYFSETQRNKGNFPGRFSGRQFSNSRSEMNVSTLELGDSALYLCASSAGRSLPFYGYTFGSGTRLTVV.

The rearrangement uses TRBV19 and TRBJ1-5; possibly TRBD1 for D (6 bases). CDR1 is LNHDA and CDR2 is SQIVND in the germline V gene (reference sequence). V was shortened by 6 bases and J by 3 bases, with 18 bases between the two germline ends. The CDR3 sequence is 16 residues long. The CDR3 region has the DNA TGTGCCAGTAGCTCCACAGGGAACCTTAACAATCAGCCCCAGCATTTT. Protein: CASSSTGNLNNQPQHF.

V gene TRBV5-4 combines with J gene TRBJ1-2; 12 nucleotides agree with TRBD1. V trimming: 4 bases; J trimming: 4 bases; junction bases outside the gene matches: 8. Germline assignment: CDR1 SGHNT and CDR2 YYREEE (reference sequence). The CDR3 runs 16 residues. The CDR3 here is CASSGAGTGGAYGYTF. The CDR3 bases are TGTGCCAGCAGCGGCGCCGGGACAGGGGGCGCCTATGGCTACACCTTC. The variable domain in full, completed from reference TRBV5-4 and TRBJ1-2, reads ETGVTQSPTHLIKTRGQQVTLRCSSQSGHNTVSWYQQALGQGPQFIFQYYREEENGRGNFPPRFSGLQFPNYSSELNVNALELDDSALYLCASSGAGTGGAYGYTFGSGTRLTVV.

This chain joins TRBV9 and TRBJ2-1, with D possibly TRBD2 on 6 matching bases. Per the germline V gene, CDR1 is SGDLS and CDR2 is YYNGEE. With 0 bases removed from V and 12 bases from J, the gap between germline ends came to 16 bases. The CDR3 is 14 amino acids. This chain's CDR3 is CASSVVGLNDRQFF. The CDR3, as DNA: TGTGCCAGCAGCGTAGTGGGACTTAACGATCGGCAGTTCTTC.

Details on this clone: The germline gene is not matched at one end of the junction; a read error may be the cause. The V call is TRBV29-1, the J call TRBJ2-1; D gene ambiguous. This CDR3 spans 11 amino acids. Germline-derived CDR1 and CDR2 are SQVTM and ANQGSEA. The CDR3 is CSVSLPTQWVF. CDR3 nucleotides: TGCAGCGTTTCCCTCCCGACTCAGTGGGTCTTC.

The rearrangement joins TRBV19 to TRBJ2-3, with 11 bases that match TRBD2. Germline V gene sequence: CDR1 LNHDA, CDR2 SQIVND (reference sequence). The V and J ends lost 1 base and 7 bases, in that order; junction bases with no gene match: 10. The CDR3 sequence is 17 residues long. The DNA for the CDR3 is TGTGCCAGTAGTATAGCGTCCGGGACTAGCGGAAGGAATACGCAGTATTTT. The encoded protein is CASSIASGTSGRNTQYF.

The gene calls are TRBV6-5 and TRBJ2-5; a weak D match, TRBD1 (5 bases). This CDR3 spans 12 amino acids. Trimming cost V 4 bases and J 9 bases, with 12 bases left between them. Germline-derived CDR1 and CDR2 are MNHEY and SVGAGI. This chain's CDR3 is CASSSLKGAQYF. CDR3 in DNA: TGTGCCAGCAGTTCCCTTAAAGGGGCCCAGTACTTC.

The V call is TRBV30, the J call TRBJ2-5; TRBD1 might be the D (6 bases). The germline V gene encodes CDR1 GTSNPN and CDR2 SVGIG (reference sequence). The CDR3 has 15 residues. Trimming cost V 2 bases and J 0 bases, with 13 bases left between them. CDR3 in amino acids: CAWSPLWDNQETQYF. The CDR3 DNA reads TGTGCCTGGAGTCCCCTATGGGACAACCAAGAGACCCAGTACTTC.

This clone was detected once. V and J are TRBV2 and TRBJ2-3; 7 bases map to TRBD1. The CDR3 covers 12 residues. The J segment lost 1 base and the V segment lost 10 bases, leaving 2 bases of the junction unmatched. Germline V gene sequence: CDR1 SNHLY, CDR2 FYNNEI. The CDR3 loop reads CAKGQGTDTQYF. As DNA, the CDR3 is TGTGCCAAAGGACAGGGCACAGATACGCAGTATTTT. Filled out from reference TRBV2 and TRBJ2-3, the complete variable domain reads EPEVTQTPSHQVTQMGQEVILRCVPISNHLYFYWYRQILGQKVEFLVSFYNNEISEKSEIFDDQFSVERPDGSNFTLKIRSTKLEDSAMYFCAKGQGTDTQYFGPGTRLTVL.